In this sample, the clone carrying this T cell receptor beta chain turned up once. The data were obtained in a study of blood T cell repertoires in COVID-19. Per the study methods: Scientists estimated how many nucleated cells there were by amplifying reference gene primers. The table came from immunoSEQ multiplex PCR; TCRdb's copy has only in-frame clones and leaves some out. V and J calls plus clone size are reproduced from that table; the DNA served to infer D and trimming. Of 150,000 to 200,000 clones in the sample, around 82% were seen once. J gave up 2 bases and V 6 bases, and 6 bases lay outside the gene matches. The germline V gene has CDR1 SEHNR and CDR2 FQNEAQ (reference sequence). This CDR3 comprises 16 residues.

The sequencing sample was made of peripheral blood. The chain recombines TRBV7-9 with TRBJ1-4; TRBD1 matches 10 bases. The clonotype comes from a human donor with acute or convalescent COVID-19. The donor label of this sample is uncertain. CDR3 sequence: CASSYGQGGTNEKLFF. The CDR3 nucleotides are TGTGCCAGCAGTTACGGACAGGGGGGTACTAATGAAAAACTGTTTTTT.